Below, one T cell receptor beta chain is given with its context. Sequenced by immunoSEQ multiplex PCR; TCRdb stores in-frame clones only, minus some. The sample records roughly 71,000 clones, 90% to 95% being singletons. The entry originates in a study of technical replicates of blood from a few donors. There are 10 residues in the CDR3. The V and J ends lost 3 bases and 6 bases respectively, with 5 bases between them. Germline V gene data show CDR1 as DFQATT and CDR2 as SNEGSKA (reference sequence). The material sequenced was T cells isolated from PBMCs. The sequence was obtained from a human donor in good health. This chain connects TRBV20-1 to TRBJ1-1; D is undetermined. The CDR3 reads CSASLPEAFF. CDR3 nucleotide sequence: TGCAGTGCTAGTCTCCCTGAAGCTTTCTTT.